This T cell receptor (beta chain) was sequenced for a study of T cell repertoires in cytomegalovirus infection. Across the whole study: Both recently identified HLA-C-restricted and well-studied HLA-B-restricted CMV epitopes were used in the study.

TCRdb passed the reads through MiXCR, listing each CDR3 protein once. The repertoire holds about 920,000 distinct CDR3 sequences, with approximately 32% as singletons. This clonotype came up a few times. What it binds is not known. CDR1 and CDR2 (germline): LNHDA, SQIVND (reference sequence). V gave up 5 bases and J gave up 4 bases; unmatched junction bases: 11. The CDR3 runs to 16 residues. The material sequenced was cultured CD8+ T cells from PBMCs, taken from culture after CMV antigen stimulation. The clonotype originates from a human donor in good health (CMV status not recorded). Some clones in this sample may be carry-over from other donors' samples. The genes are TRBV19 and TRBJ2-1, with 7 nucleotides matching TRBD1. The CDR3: CASSPYRGKSYNEQFF. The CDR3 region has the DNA TGTGCCAGTAGTCCCTACAGGGGCAAGTCTTACAATGAGCAGTTCTTC.